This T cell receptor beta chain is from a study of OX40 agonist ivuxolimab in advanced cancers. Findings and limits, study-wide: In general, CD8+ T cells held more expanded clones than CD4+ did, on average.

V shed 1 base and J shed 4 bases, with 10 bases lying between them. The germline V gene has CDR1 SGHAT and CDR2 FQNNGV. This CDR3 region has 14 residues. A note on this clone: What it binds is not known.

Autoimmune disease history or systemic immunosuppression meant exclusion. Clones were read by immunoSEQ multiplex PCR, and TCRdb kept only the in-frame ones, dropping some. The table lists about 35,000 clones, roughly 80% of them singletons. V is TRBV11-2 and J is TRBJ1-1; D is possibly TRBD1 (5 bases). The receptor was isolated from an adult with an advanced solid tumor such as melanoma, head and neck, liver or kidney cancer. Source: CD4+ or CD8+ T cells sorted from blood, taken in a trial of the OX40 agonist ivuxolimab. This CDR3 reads CASSLGGGVTEAFF. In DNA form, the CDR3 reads TGTGCCAGCAGCTTAGGTGGGGGGGTCACTGAAGCTTTCTTT.